This T cell receptor (beta chain) derives from a study of blood T cell repertoires in COVID-19. Allocation to cohorts depended on clinical history reported by the participants. In the source study's methods: Counts of nucleated cells, estimated from reference gene primer amplification, were obtained. Generated by immunoSEQ multiplex PCR, the TCRdb table keeps only in-frame clones and is missing some. That table gives V, J and clone size, and the DNA gave D and trimming. The sample comprises more than 300,000 clones, more than 85% of which are singletons, and roughly 20% rests with the top ten. From germline, CDR1 is MGHRA and CDR2 YSYEKL. The CDR3 loop spans 14 amino acids. V lost 4 bases, J lost 1 base, and 10 bases lay in between.

J is TRBJ2-5 and V is TRBV4-1; D is perhaps TRBD2 (6 bases). Sequencing was performed on PBMCs or T cells enriched from blood (not recorded which). The sequence was obtained from a woman aged 25 to 39 who had recovered from COVID-19. CDR3 in amino acids: CASSLQAGQETQYF. In nucleotides, the CDR3 is TGCGCCAGCAGCCTACAAGCGGGCCAAGAGACCCAGTACTTC.